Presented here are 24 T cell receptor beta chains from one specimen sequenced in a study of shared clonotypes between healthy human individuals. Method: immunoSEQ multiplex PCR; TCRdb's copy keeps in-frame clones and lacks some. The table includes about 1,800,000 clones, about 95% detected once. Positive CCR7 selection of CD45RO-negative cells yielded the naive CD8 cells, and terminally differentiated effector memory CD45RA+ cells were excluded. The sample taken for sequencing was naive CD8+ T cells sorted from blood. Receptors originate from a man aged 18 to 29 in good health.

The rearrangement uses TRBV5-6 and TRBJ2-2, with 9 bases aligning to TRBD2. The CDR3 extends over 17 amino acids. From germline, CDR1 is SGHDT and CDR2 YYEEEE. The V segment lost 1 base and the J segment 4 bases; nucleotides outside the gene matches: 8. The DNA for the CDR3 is TGTGCCAGCAGCTTGTGGCTAGCGGGACTCGTCACCGGGGAGCTGTTTTTT. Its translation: CASSLWLAGLVTGELFF.

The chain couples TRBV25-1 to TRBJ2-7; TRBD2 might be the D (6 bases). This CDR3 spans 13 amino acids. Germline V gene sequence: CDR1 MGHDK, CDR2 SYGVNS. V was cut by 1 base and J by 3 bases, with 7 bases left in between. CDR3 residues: CASSELGGYEQYF. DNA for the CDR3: TGTGCCAGCAGTGAATTGGGGGGCTACGAGCAGTACTTC.

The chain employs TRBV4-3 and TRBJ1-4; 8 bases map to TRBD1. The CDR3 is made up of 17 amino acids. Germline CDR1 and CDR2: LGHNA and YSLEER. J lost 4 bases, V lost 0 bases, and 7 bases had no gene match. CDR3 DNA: TGCGCCAGCAGCCAAGACCCAGACAGGGGAAATAATGAAAAACTGTTTTTT. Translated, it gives CASSQDPDRGNNEKLFF.

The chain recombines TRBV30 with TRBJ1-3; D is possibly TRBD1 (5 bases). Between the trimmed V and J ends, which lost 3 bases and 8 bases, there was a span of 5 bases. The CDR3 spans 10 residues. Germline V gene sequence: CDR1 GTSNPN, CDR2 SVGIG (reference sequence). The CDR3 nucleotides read TGTGCCTGGAGCAGGGACACCATATATTTT. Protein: CAWSRDTIYF. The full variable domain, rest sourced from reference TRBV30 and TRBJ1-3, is SQTIHQWPATLVQPVGSPLSLECTVEGTSNPNLYWYRQAAGRGLQLLFYSVGIGQISSEVPQNLSASRPQDRQFILSSKKLLLSDSGFYLCAWSRDTIYFGEGSWLTVV.

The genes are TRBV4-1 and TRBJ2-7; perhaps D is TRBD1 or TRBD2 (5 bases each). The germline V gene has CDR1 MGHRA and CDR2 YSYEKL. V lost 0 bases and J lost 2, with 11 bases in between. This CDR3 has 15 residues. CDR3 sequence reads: CASSQDRDGAYEQYF. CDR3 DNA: TGCGCCAGCAGCCAAGATCGGGACGGGGCCTACGAGCAGTACTTC.

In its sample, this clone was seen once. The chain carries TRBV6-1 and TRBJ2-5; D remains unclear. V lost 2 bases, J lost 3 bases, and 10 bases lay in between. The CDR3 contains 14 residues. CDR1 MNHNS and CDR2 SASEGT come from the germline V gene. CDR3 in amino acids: CASSEFGIKETQYF. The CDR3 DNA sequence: TGTGCCAGCAGTGAATTTGGCATCAAAGAGACCCAGTACTTC.

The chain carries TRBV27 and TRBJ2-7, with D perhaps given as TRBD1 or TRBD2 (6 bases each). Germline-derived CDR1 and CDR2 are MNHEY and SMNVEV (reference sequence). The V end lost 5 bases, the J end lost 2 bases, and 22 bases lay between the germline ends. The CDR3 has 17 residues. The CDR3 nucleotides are TGTGCCAGCAGTCCCCCCCCGGGGGCGGCCGGTCCCTACGAGCAGTACTTC. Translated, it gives CASSPPPGAAGPYEQYF.

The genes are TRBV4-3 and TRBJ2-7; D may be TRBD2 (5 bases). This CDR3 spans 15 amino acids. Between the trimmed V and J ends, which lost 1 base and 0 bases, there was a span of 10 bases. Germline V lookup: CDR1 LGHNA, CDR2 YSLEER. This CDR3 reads CASSQGVARSYEQYF. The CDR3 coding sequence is TGCGCCAGCAGCCAAGGGGTAGCGCGCTCCTACGAGCAGTACTTC.

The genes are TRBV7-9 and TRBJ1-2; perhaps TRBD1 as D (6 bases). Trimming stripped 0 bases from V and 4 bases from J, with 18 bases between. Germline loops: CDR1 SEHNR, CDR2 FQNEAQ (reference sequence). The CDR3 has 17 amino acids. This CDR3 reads CASSLAQDNRVVYGYTF. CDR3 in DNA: TGTGCCAGCAGCTTAGCGCAGGATAACAGGGTGGTCTATGGCTACACCTTC.

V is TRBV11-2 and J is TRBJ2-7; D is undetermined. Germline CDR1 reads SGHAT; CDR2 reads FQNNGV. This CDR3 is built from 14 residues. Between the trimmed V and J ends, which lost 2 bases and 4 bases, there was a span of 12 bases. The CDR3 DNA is TGTGCCAGCAGCTTAACCCGACCCCCTTACGAGCAGTACTTC. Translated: CASSLTRPPYEQYF.

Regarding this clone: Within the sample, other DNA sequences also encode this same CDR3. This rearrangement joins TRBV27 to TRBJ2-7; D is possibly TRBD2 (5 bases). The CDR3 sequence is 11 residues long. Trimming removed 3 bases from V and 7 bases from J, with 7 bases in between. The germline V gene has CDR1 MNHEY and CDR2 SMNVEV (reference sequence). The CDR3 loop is CASSLGGEQYF. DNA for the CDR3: TGTGCCAGCAGTTTGGGCGGGGAGCAGTACTTC.

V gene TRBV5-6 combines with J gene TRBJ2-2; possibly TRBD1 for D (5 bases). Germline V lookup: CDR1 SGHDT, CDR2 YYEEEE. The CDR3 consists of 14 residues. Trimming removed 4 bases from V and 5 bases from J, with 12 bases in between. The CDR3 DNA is TGTGCCAGCAGCCCACCGACAGAAACCGGGGAGCTGTTTTTT. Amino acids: CASSPPTETGELFF. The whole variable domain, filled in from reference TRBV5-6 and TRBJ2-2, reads DAGVTQSPTHLIKTRGQQVTLRCSPKSGHDTVSWYQQALGQGPQFIFQYYEEEERQRGNFPDRFSGHQFPNYSSELNVNALLLGDSALYLCASSPPTETGELFFGEGSRLTVL.

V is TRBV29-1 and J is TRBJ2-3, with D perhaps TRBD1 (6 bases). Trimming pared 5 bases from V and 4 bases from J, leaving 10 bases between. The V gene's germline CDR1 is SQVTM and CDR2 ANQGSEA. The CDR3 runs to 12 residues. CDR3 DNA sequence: TGCAGCGTTTGGACAGACCCAGATACGCAGTATTTT. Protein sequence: CSVWTDPDTQYF.

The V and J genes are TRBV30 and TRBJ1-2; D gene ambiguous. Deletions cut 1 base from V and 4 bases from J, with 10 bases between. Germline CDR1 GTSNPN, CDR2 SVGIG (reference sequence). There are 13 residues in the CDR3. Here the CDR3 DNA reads TGTGCCTGGAGTGGACTCGGGCCCTATGGCTACACCTTC. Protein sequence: CAWSGLGPYGYTF.

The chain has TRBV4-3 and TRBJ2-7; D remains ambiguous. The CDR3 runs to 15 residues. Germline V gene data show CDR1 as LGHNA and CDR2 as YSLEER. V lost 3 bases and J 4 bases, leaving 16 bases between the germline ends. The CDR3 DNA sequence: TGCGCCAGCAGCCAGTTAAAAAGCGCGCAATACGAGCAGTACTTC. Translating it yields CASSQLKSAQYEQYF.

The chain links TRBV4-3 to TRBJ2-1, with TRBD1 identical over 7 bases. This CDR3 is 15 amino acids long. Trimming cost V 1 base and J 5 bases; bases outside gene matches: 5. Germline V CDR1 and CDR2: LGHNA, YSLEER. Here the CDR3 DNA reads TGCGCCAGCAGCCAAGCCGACAGGGACGACAATGAGCAGTTCTTC. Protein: CASSQADRDDNEQFF.

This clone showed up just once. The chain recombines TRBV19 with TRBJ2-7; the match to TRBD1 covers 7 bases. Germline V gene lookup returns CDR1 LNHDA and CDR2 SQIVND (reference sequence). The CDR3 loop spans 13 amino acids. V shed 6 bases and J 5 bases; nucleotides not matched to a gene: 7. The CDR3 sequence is CASSQTGNDEQYF. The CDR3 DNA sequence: TGTGCCAGTAGCCAGACAGGGAATGACGAGCAGTACTTC. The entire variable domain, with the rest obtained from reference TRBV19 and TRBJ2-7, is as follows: DGGITQSPKYLFRKEGQNVTLSCEQNLNHDAMYWYRQDPGQGLRLIYYSQIVNDFQKGDIAEGYSVSREKKESFPLTVTSAQKNPTAFYLCASSQTGNDEQYFGPGTRLTVT.

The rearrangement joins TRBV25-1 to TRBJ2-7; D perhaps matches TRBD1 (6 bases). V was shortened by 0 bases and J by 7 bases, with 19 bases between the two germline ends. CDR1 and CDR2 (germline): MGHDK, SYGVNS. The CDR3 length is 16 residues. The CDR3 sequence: CASSEYGGTSYEEQYF. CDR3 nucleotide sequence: TGTGCCAGCAGTGAATATGGGGGCACCTCCTACGAGGAGCAGTACTTC.

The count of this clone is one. The CDR3 DNA sequence: TGTGCCAGCAGCTTTATCAGCAACTCCTACGAGCAGTACTTC. Translating it yields CASSFISNSYEQYF. The chain recombines TRBV5-6 with TRBJ2-7; D is undetermined. Germline CDR1 reads SGHDT; CDR2 reads YYEEEE. This CDR3 comprises 14 residues. V shed 2 bases and J shed 0 bases, with 9 bases lying between them.

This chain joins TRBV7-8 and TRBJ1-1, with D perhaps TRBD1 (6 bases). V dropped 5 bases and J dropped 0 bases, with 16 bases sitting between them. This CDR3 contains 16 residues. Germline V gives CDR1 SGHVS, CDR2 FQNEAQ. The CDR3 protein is CASSPTGIVMNTEAFF. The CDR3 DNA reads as TGTGCCAGCAGCCCGACAGGCATCGTCATGAACACTGAAGCTTTCTTT.

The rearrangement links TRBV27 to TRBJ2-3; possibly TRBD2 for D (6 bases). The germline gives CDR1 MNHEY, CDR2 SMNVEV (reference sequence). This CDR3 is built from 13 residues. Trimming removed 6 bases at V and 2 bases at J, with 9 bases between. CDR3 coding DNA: TGTGCCAGCAGAGGACTAACCACAGATACGCAGTATTTT. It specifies CASRGLTTDTQYF.

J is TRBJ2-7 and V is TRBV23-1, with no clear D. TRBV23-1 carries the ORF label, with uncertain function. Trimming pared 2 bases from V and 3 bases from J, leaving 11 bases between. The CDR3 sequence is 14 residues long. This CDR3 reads CASSQKPQCYEQYF. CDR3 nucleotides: TGCGCCAGCAGTCAAAAGCCTCAGTGCTACGAGCAGTACTTC.

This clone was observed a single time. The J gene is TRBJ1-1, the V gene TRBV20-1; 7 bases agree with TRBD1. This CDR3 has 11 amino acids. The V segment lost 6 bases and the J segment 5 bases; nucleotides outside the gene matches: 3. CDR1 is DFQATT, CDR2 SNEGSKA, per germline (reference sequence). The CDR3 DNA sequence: TGCAGTGCCACGACAGGGACTGAAGCTTTCTTT. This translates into CSATTGTEAFF.

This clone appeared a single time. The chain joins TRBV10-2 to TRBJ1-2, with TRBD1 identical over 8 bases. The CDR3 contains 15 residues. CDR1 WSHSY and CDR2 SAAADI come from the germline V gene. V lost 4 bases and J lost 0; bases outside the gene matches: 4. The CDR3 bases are TGCGCCAGCAGTGGTAGGACAGGGACTAACTATGGCTACACCTTC. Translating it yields CASSGRTGTNYGYTF.